This T cell receptor beta chain was found in a study of blood T cell repertoires in COVID-19. Authors' processing steps: Estimates of nucleated cell counts were drawn from the amplification of reference gene primers. Measured with immunoSEQ multiplex PCR; TCRdb has only the in-frame clones, and not every one. The V and J calls and clone size were taken over from that table, and D and trimming were inferred from the DNA. In the table there are 150,000 to 200,000 clones, 70% to 90% of which are singletons. The V and J ends lost 5 bases and 13 bases, in that order; junction bases with no gene match: 12. The CDR3 runs to 15 residues. CDR1 and CDR2 (germline): SGHVS, FNYEAQ.

The sequencing sample was made of peripheral blood. This sequence was found in a man aged 60 to 75 with acute or convalescent COVID-19. The V call is TRBV7-6, the J call TRBJ1-6; 9 bases match TRBD1. CDR3 amino acids: CASSSSGTGKSPLHF. The CDR3 DNA sequence: TGTGCCAGCAGCAGCTCCGGGACAGGGAAGAGTCCCCTCCACTTT.